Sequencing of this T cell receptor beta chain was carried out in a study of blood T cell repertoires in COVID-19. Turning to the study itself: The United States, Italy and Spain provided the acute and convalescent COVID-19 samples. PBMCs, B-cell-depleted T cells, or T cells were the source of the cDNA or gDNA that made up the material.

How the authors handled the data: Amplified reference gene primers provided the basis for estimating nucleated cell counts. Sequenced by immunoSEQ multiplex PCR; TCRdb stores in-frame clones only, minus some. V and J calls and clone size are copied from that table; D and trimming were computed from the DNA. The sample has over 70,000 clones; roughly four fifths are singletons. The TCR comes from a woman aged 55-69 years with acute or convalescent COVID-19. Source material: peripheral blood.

CDR3 amino acids: CASSQDTRGEATEAFF. DNA for the CDR3: TGTGCCAGCAGCCAAGACACACGGGGGGAGGCCACTGAAGCTTTCTTT. The rearrangement uses TRBV3-1 (or the pseudogene TRBV3-2) and TRBJ1-1, with TRBD1 as a possible D gene (5 bases). The CDR3 contains 16 residues. The germline gives CDR1 LGHDT, CDR2 YNNKEL (reference sequence). V shed 0 bases and J shed 4 bases, with 15 bases lying between them.